This T cell receptor (beta chain) was captured in a study of blood T cells in healthy people across ages. About the study: About one barcoded beta molecule per two T cells came from capture by template switching. The study, taken as a whole, reports: It was held that the diversity estimates obtained from one million T cells were underestimates. Roughly linear age-related decline in beta diversity appeared, significant by age about 37.

This clonotype was found many times. Antigen specificity is unknown. CDR1 and CDR2 from the germline V gene are SGDLS and YYNGEE. Unmatched junction bases numbered 4, after V lost 0 bases and J lost 5 bases. The CDR3 runs to 14 residues. There were healthy Caucasian individuals from Russia, aged roughly 6 to 100, serving as donors. For the second PCR, which ran for about 6 to 11 cycles, a sample-barcoded 5' primer and a J-beta primer mix were used. In TCRdb, the 5' RACE reads were re-called with MiXCR into one record per CDR3 protein. The top ten hold roughly 3.6% of the sample, which has roughly 680,000 distinct CDR3 sequences, approximately 21% seen once.

The receptor's source is a man in his 70s in good health. Sequenced sample: blood. This sequence joins TRBV9 and TRBJ2-7, with 8 bases aligning to TRBD2. CDR3 nucleotides: TGTGCCAGCAGCGTAGGGACTAGCCGGGACGAGCAGTACTTC. Translating it yields CASSVGTSRDEQYF.